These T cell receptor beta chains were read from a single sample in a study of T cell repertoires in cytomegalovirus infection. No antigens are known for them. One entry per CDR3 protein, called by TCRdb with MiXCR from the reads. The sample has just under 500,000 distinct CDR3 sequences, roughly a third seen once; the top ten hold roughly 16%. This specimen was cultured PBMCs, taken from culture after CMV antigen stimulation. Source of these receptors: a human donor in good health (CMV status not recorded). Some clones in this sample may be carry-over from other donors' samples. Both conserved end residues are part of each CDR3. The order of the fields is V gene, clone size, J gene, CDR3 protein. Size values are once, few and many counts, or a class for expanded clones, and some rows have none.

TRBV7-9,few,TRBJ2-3,CASSPPAGVVDTQYF
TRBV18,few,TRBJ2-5,CASSGTDQETQYF
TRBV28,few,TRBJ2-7,CASRAGLARSYEQYF
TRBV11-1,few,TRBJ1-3,CASSPASDSGNTIYF
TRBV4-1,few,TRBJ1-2,CASSQSPTGNYGYTF
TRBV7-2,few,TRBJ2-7,CASSSGLGGPFEQYF
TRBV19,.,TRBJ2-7,CASSSASGTSGIHTYEQYF
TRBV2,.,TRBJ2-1,CASRDNEQFF
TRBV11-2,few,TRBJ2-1,CASSLALAGFYNEQFF
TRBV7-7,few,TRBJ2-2,CASRALNTGELFF
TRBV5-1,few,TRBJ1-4,CASREEGRYGEKLFF
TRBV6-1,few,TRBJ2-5,CANGLAGQETQYF
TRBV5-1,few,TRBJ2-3,CASSSSVPDTDTQYF
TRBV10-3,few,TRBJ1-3,CAIKYGTGSGNTIYF
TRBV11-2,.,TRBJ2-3,CASTGGFTDTQYF
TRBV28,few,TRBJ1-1,CASTQSGGLKSNTEAFF
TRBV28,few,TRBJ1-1,CASSYGNAEAFF
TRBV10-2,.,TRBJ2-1,CASSLKAGGPYNEQFF
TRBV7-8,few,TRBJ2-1,CASSLLREGPYNEQFF
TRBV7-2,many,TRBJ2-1,CASSLTLNRQFF
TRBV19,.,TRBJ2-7,CASSSRTAPYEQYF
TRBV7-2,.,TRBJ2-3,CASSLRTSPWKNTQYF
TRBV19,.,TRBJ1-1,CASSTQAGDTEAFF
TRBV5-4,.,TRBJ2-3,CASSSELAGGVTDTQYF